The source of this T cell receptor (beta chain) is a study of cytomegalovirus exposure and HLA in healthy donors. PCR used 60 Vbeta primers and 13 Jbeta primers. Sequencing used immunoSEQ multiplex PCR; TCRdb keeps in-frame clones, though not all of them. The top ten clones hold roughly 4% of a sample with 150,000 to 170,000 clones, 70% to 80% of them seen once. The germline gives CDR1 SGDLS, CDR2 YYNGEE. Trimming took off 1 base at V and 4 bases at J, with 11 bases between the two ends. The CDR3 consists of 14 residues. The clonotype comes from a woman aged 40 to 50 in good health and CMV-seronegative. The chain couples TRBV9 to TRBJ1-1; D call uncertain. The specimen sequenced was PBMCs. The CDR3 DNA reads TGTGCCAGCAGCGTATTAGGAGAGGGCACTGAAGCTTTCTTT. Its protein is CASSVLGEGTEAFF.